The T cell receptor beta chain described here comes from a study of shared clonotypes between healthy human individuals. V was trimmed by 5 bases and J by 3 bases, leaving 14 bases between them. CDR1 is SGHRS, CDR2 YFSETQ, per germline. CDR3 length equals 14 residues. Study-level results: Sampling covered blood only; tissue repertoires likely differ.

Adult Caucasians living in Nashville, Tennessee made up all of the donors. Notes on this clone: The antigen remains unidentified.

Profiled with immunoSEQ multiplex PCR; TCRdb holds only in-frame clones, not every one. The sample yields 2 million to 2.5 million clones, 85% to 95% seen once. V and J are TRBV5-1 and TRBJ1-1; D may be TRBD1 (5 bases). This clonotype was obtained from a man younger than 35 in good health. Sequencing was carried out using naive CD4+ T cells sorted from blood. As to subset: CD45RA+ positively selected. The CDR3 spells CASRGSPRDTEAFF. CDR3 coding DNA: TGCGCCAGCAGGGGGTCACCCAGGGACACTGAAGCTTTCTTT.